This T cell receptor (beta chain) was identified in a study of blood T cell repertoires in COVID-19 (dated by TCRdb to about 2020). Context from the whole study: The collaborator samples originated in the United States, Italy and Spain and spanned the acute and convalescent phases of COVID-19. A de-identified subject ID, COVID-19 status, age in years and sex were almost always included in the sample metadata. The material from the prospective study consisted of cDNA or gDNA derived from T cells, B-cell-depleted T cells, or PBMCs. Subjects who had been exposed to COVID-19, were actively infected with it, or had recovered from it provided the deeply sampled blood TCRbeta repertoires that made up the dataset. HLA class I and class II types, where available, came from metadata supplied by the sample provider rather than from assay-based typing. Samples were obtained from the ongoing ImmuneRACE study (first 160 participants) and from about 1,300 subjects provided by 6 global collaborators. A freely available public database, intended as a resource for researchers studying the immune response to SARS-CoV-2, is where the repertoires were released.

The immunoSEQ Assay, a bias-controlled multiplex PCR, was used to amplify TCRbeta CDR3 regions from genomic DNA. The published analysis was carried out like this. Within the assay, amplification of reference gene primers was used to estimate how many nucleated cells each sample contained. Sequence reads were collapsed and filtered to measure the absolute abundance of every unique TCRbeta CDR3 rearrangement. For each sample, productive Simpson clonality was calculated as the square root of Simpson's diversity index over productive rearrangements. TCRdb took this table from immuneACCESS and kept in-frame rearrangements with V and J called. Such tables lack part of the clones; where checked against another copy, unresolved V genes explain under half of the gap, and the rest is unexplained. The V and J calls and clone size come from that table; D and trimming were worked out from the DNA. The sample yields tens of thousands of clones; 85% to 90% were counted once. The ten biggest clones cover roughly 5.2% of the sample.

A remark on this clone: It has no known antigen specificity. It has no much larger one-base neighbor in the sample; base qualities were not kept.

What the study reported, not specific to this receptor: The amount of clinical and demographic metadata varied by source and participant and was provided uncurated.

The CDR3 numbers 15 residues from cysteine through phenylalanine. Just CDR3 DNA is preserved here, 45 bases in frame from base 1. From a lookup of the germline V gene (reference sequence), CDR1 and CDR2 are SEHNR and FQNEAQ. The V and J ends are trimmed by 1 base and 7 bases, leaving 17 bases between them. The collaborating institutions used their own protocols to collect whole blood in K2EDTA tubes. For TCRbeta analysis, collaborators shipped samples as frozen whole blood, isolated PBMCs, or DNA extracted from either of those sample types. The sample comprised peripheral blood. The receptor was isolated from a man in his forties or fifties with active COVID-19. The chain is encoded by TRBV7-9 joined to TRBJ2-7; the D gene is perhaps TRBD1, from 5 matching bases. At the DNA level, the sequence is TGTGCCAGCAGCTTAGGGTTGGGGCCCTCTGGAGAGCAGTACTTC. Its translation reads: CASSLGLGPSGEQYF. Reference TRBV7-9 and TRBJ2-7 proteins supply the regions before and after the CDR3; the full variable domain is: DTGVSQNPRHKITKRGQNVTFRCDPISEHNRLYWYRQTLGQGPEFLTYFQNEAQLEKSRLLSDRFSAERPKGSFSTLEIQRTEQGDSAMYLCASSLGLGPSGEQYFGPGTRLTVT.